This entry lists 17 T cell receptor beta chains sequenced from one sample in a study of identical twins. Using its own MiXCR run on the 5' RACE reads, TCRdb lists one record per CDR3 protein. This sample carries roughly 720,000 distinct CDR3 sequences, roughly 18% of them seen once, and the ten largest clones take approximately 14%. Another study also made use of these data, one on T cells expressing NK-cell markers.

Sequenced material: PBMCs. All receptors come from a woman younger than 35 in good health.

V is TRBV12-3 or TRBV12-4 and J is TRBJ1-2, with 7 positions matching TRBD1. V trimming: 5 bases; J trimming: 4 bases; junction bases outside the gene matches: 13. There are 16 residues in the CDR3. The CDR3 region has the DNA TGTGCCAGCAGTGTGAGGGACAGAAAACTCCCCTATGGCTACACCTTC. It codes for CASSVRDRKLPYGYTF.

The rearrangement links TRBV5-1 to TRBJ2-5, with 11 bases that match TRBD2. Germline values: CDR1 SGHRS, CDR2 YFSETQ. V lost 6 bases, J lost 5 bases, and 9 bases stayed unmatched. The CDR3 length is 15 residues. The CDR3 DNA reads TGCGCCAGCACCATAGCGGGAGGGCCGGAGGAGACCCAGTACTTC. Translation gives CASTIAGGPEETQYF.

Regarding this clonotype: This sequence may be a read error, since a much larger clone differs from it by one base. The V and J genes are TRBV9 and TRBJ2-3; D not certain. V lost 3 bases to trimming and J lost 3 bases, with 5 bases between them. The CDR3 extends over 12 amino acids. Looked up from germline, CDR1 is SGDLS and CDR2 is YYNGEE. The CDR3 DNA sequence: TGTGCCAGCAGCGCCCCAACAGATACGCAGTATTTT. Its protein product is CASSAPTDTQYF.

This chain joins TRBV4-3 and TRBJ2-5; weak D call: TRBD2 (6 bases). The CDR3 loop spans 15 amino acids. The germline gives CDR1 LGHNA, CDR2 YSLEER. The V end lost 1 base, the J end lost 5 bases, and 14 bases lay between the germline ends. CDR3 protein: CASSQVWGLGETQYF. CDR3 sequence (DNA): TGCGCCAGCAGCCAAGTTTGGGGACTGGGTGAGACCCAGTACTTC.

This clonotype was counted a few times. The chain carries TRBV5-1 and TRBJ2-7; D possibly corresponds to TRBD1 (6 bases). The V gene lost 4 bases and the J gene lost 1 base, with 15 bases spanning the gap. The germline V gene encodes CDR1 SGHRS and CDR2 YFSETQ. This CDR3 spans 15 amino acids. This CDR3 is CASSPLDRSSYEQYF. The CDR3 bases are TGCGCCAGCAGCCCCCTCGACAGGAGTTCCTACGAGCAGTACTTC.

This clonotype was observed a handful of times. CDR3 in DNA: TGTGCCAGCAGCAAACGACAGGGGGGTATGGAGCAGTACTTC. This translates into CASSKRQGGMEQYF. The chain recombines TRBV5-6 with TRBJ2-7; TRBD1 matches 9 bases. This CDR3 comprises 14 residues. J lost 7 bases, V lost 4 bases, and 9 bases had no gene match. Germline lookup yields CDR1 SGHDT and CDR2 YYEEEE.

A few counts support this clonotype. Written as DNA, the CDR3 is TGCAGTGCTAGACATAGCGGGCTCACCGGGGAGCTGTTTTTT. Translated, it gives CSARHSGLTGELFF. The chain links TRBV20-1 to TRBJ2-2; 7 bases agree with TRBD2. Germline V gene data show CDR1 as DFQATT and CDR2 as SNEGSKA (reference sequence). CDR3 length: 14 residues. V was pared by 2 bases and J by 4 bases, with 4 bases of the junction left unmatched.

This clonotype was found a few times. The chain recombines TRBV9 with TRBJ2-7, with unresolved D. The CDR3 has 14 amino acids. V was trimmed by 0 bases and J by 1 base, leaving 8 bases between them. Per germline, CDR1 SGDLS and CDR2 YYNGEE. CDR3 region: CASSVDGRSYEQYF. Here the CDR3 DNA reads TGTGCCAGCAGCGTAGATGGCCGGTCCTACGAGCAGTACTTC.

This sequence joins TRBV20-1 and TRBJ1-2; 9 bases are a match to TRBD1. The germline V gene has CDR1 DFQATT and CDR2 SNEGSKA (reference sequence). V lost 5 bases, J lost 6 bases, and 7 bases stayed unmatched. This CDR3 is 13 amino acids long. This chain's CDR3 is CSAPGQGGNGYTF. In DNA, the CDR3 is TGCAGTGCTCCGGGACAGGGTGGGAATGGCTACACCTTC.

Many counts were recorded for this clonotype. The chain is built from TRBV30 and TRBJ2-7; D ambiguous. The CDR3 is 12 amino acids. Trimming left V 2 bases short and J 6 bases short, with 11 bases between. The germline CDR1 and CDR2 sequences are GTSNPN and SVGIG (reference sequence). CDR3 in amino acids: CAWSRPKGEQYF. As DNA, the CDR3 is TGTGCCTGGAGTAGGCCAAAGGGCGAGCAGTACTTC.

The V and J genes are TRBV7-3 and TRBJ1-1; 11 bases agree with TRBD1. The trim removed 4 bases at V and 6 bases at J, leaving 7 bases unmatched. CDR1 and CDR2 from the germline V gene are SGHTA and FQGTGA. CDR3 size: 15 residues. CDR3 region: CASSSIPGQGAEAFF. As DNA, the CDR3 is TGTGCCAGCAGCTCGATTCCGGGACAGGGGGCTGAAGCTTTCTTT. Based on the CDR3 plus reference TRBV7-3 and TRBJ1-1, the full variable domain is GAGVSQTPSNKVTEKGKYVELRCDPISGHTALYWYRQSLGQGPEFLIYFQGTGAADDSGLPNDRFFAVRPEGSVSTLKIQRTERGDSAVYLCASSSIPGQGAEAFFGQGTRLTVV.

This clonotype was detected only a few times. The chain combines TRBV5-6 with TRBJ2-1; D tentatively fits TRBD1 or TRBD2 (7 bases each). Germline V gene lookup returns CDR1 SGHDT and CDR2 YYEEEE. CDR3 size: 15 residues. With 4 bases removed from V and 10 bases from J, the gap between germline ends came to 21 bases. DNA for the CDR3: TGTGCCAGCAGCGCCTTCAGGGGGGGGTACGGGGAGCAGTTCTTC. Translating it yields CASSAFRGGYGEQFF.

This clonotype was seen ten or more times. This chain connects TRBV12-3 or TRBV12-4 to TRBJ1-1; TRBD1 matches 9 bases. The CDR3 runs to 15 residues. V trimming: 6 bases; J trimming: 3 bases; junction bases outside the gene matches: 8. This CDR3 is CASRRTGEGDTEAFF. Written as DNA, the CDR3 is TGTGCCAGCAGGCGGACAGGGGAAGGGGACACTGAAGCTTTCTTT.

This clonotype was detected a few times. The V and J genes are TRBV10-1 and TRBJ2-1; 13 bases line up with TRBD2. Germline loops: CDR1 WNHNN, CDR2 SYGVQD (reference sequence). The CDR3 contains 15 residues. The J segment lost 10 bases and the V segment lost 3 bases, leaving 6 bases of the junction unmatched. The CDR3 DNA is TGCGCCAGCAGTGACGAGACTAGCGGGAGGAAAGAGCAGTTCTTC. This encodes CASSDETSGRKEQFF.

CDR3 nucleotides: TGTGCCAGCAGTGTGACTGAAAAACTGTTTTTT. Protein: CASSVTEKLFF. The chain has TRBV2 and TRBJ1-4; no firm D call. Germline-derived CDR1 and CDR2 are SNHLY and FYNNEI. Trimming left V 4 bases short and J 7 bases short, with 4 bases between. The CDR3 is 11 residues long.

This clonotype turned up a few times. This rearrangement joins TRBV5-1 to TRBJ2-5; maybe TRBD2 (5 bases). The CDR3 loop spans 17 amino acids. V dropped 7 bases and J dropped 1 base, with 23 bases sitting between them. The germline gives CDR1 SGHRS, CDR2 YFSETQ. DNA of the CDR3: TGCGCCAGCTCTCGTCTTGGGCAGCGGAACATCCAAGAGACCCAGTACTTC. This encodes CASSRLGQRNIQETQYF.

This clonotype turned up a few times. The chain has TRBV6-2 or TRBV6-3 and TRBJ2-3, with D possibly TRBD2 on 6 matching bases. V was clipped by 6 bases and J by 7 bases, with 26 bases between them. CDR3 length equals 17 residues. Germline V lookup: CDR1 MNHEY, CDR2 SVGEGT. CDR3 in amino acids: CASSQPRDSRWPYTQYF. As DNA, the CDR3 is TGTGCCAGCAGCCAACCCCGGGACTCGAGGTGGCCTTATACGCAGTATTTT.